A single sample is the source of the 2 T cell receptor beta chains below, sequenced in a study of cytomegalovirus exposure and HLA in healthy donors. In the PCR, 60 Vbeta and 13 Jbeta primers were used. Data came from immunoSEQ multiplex PCR; TCRdb stores just in-frame clones and leaves some out. The data contain 95,000 to 110,000 clones, around three quarters of them singletons. The sequenced sample was PBMCs. The receptors were sampled from a woman aged 18-29 years in good health and CMV-seropositive.

This clone was observed a few times. The rearrangement uses TRBV15 and TRBJ2-1, with TRBD2 as a possible D gene (5 bases). CDR3 length: 16 amino acids. V lost 0 bases to trimming and J lost 8 bases, with 17 bases between them. Germline V lookup: CDR1 LNHNV, CDR2 YYDKDF (reference sequence). The CDR3 region is CATSRDRFTSRDEQFF. Written as DNA, the CDR3 is TGTGCCACCAGCAGAGATAGGTTCACCTCGAGGGATGAGCAGTTCTTC.

J is TRBJ2-5 and V is TRBV29-1, with D possibly TRBD1 on 5 matching bases. The germline V gene has CDR1 SQVTM and CDR2 ANQGSEA. V was cut by 7 bases and J by 5 bases, with 20 bases left in between. The length of the CDR3 is 14 residues. The CDR3: CSASTERLWETQYF. The CDR3 nucleotides read TGCAGCGCTTCGACAGAGAGACTGTGGGAGACCCAGTACTTC.